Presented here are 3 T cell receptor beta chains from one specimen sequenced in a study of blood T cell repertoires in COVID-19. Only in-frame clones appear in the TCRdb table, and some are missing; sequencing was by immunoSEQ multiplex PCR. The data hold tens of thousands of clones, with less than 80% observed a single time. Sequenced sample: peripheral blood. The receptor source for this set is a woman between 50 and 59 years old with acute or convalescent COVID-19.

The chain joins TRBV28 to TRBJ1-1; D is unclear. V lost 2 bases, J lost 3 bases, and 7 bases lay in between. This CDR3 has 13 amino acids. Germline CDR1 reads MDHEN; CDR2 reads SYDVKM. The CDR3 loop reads CASSLKLDTEAFF. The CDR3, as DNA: TGTGCCAGCAGTTTAAAACTGGACACTGAAGCTTTCTTT. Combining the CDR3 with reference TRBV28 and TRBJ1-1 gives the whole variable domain DVKVTQSSRYLVKRTGEKVFLECVQDMDHENMFWYRQDPGLGLRLIYFSYDVKMKEKGDIPEGYSVSREKKERFSLILESASTNQTSMYLCASSLKLDTEAFFGQGTRLTVV.

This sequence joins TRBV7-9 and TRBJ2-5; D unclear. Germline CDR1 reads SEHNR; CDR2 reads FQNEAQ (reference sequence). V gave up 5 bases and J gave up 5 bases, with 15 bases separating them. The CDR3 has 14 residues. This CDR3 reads CASSEQRPWETQYF. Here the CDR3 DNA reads TGTGCCAGCAGCGAACAGAGACCTTGGGAGACCCAGTACTTC.

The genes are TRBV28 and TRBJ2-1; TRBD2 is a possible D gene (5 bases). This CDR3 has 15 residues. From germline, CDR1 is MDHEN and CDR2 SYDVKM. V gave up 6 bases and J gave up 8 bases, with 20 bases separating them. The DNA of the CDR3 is TGTGCCAGCAGCGCCCTTTCGGTACTAGGAGATGAGCAGTTCTTC. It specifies CASSALSVLGDEQFF.